The 7 T cell receptor beta chains below come from one sample, sequenced in a study of cytomegalovirus exposure and HLA in healthy donors. This PCR relied on a set of 60 Vbeta primers and 13 Jbeta primers. Profiling relied on immunoSEQ multiplex PCR, and the TCRdb table lists in-frame clones only, not all of them. The sample contains 50,000 to 80,000 clones, about three quarters of which appear only once. Sequenced input: PBMCs. The source is a male donor in good health and CMV-seropositive.

The J gene is TRBJ2-3, the V gene TRBV7-9; possibly TRBD2 for D (5 bases). Deletions cut 6 bases from V and 1 base from J, with 11 bases between. This CDR3 contains 14 residues. The germline gives CDR1 SEHNR, CDR2 FQNEAQ (reference sequence). The CDR3 DNA sequence: TGTGCCAGCAGTCCCGTGGGAGGCACAGATACGCAGTATTTT. This translates into CASSPVGGTDTQYF.

The chain carries TRBV4-1 and TRBJ1-3; D perhaps matches TRBD1 (5 bases). CDR3 size: 17 residues. Germline V gene sequence: CDR1 MGHRA, CDR2 YSYEKL. V was pared by 0 bases and J by 0 bases, with 12 bases between. The CDR3 spells CASSQEDSSYSGNTIYF. Here the CDR3 DNA reads TGCGCCAGCAGCCAAGAAGACAGTTCCTACTCTGGAAACACCATATATTTT.

The genes are TRBV11-2 and TRBJ1-1, with D possibly matching TRBD1 (5 bases). V was clipped by 2 bases and J by 3 bases, with 10 bases between them. This CDR3 spans 14 amino acids. Germline CDR1 reads SGHAT; CDR2 reads FQNNGV. The CDR3 here is CASSLQGFYTEAFF. CDR3 DNA: TGTGCCAGCAGCTTACAGGGTTTCTACACTGAAGCTTTCTTT.

V is TRBV30 and J is TRBJ2-2; D possibly corresponds to TRBD1 (6 bases). The length of the CDR3 is 14 residues. Germline V gene sequence: CDR1 GTSNPN, CDR2 SVGIG (reference sequence). CDR3 protein: CALDLWGRAGELFF. The CDR3 DNA sequence: TGTGCTCTGGACTTGTGGGGGCGAGCCGGGGAGCTGTTTTTT.

This chain joins TRBV7-9 and TRBJ1-4, with D possibly being TRBD1 (5 bases). The CDR3 has 15 amino acids. The germline CDR1 and CDR2 sequences are SEHNR and FQNEAQ (reference sequence). Trimming shortened V by 5 bases and J by 6 bases, and 16 bases separated the two germline ends. CDR3 DNA: TGTGCCAGCAGCCGGGGGGAGGGTCGGGATGAAAAACTGTTTTTT. Its protein product is CASSRGEGRDEKLFF.

CDR3 region: CASRGRTGTGDEQFF. The CDR3 DNA reads as TGTGCCAGCAGGGGAAGGACGGGGACGGGGGATGAGCAGTTCTTC. The chain joins TRBV4-2 to TRBJ2-1; tentatively, D is TRBD2 (6 bases). CDR1 and CDR2 (germline): LGHNA, YNFKEQ. V lost 6 bases to trimming and J lost 8 bases, with 20 bases between them. CDR3 length: 15 residues.

The genes are TRBV13 and TRBJ1-1; 7 positions agree with TRBD1. The CDR3 covers 13 residues. Germline CDR1 is PRHDT and CDR2 is FYEKMQ (reference sequence). V lost 5 bases, J lost 4 bases, and 4 bases stayed unmatched. The chain's CDR3 is CASSEGQPTEAFF. The CDR3 region has the DNA TGTGCCAGCAGCGAGGGACAGCCCACTGAAGCTTTCTTT. The full variable domain, in which reference TRBV13 and TRBJ1-1 provide the parts outside the CDR3, is AAGVIQSPRHLIKEKRETATLKCYPIPRHDTVYWYQQGPGQDPQFLISFYEKMQSDKGSIPDRFSAQQFSDYHSELNMSSLELGDSALYFCASSEGQPTEAFFGQGTRLTVV.